This T cell receptor beta chain was profiled in a study of blood T cell repertoires in COVID-19. The CDR3 is 14 amino acids. Germline V lookup: CDR1 MDHEN, CDR2 SYDVKM. Trimming took 5 bases from V and 5 from J, leaving 13 bases between them. Profiled with immunoSEQ multiplex PCR; TCRdb holds only in-frame clones, not every one. The sample lists approximately 54,000 clones; 81% were seen once. The rearrangement joins TRBV28 to TRBJ1-5; D not certain. The source of this sequence is a woman aged 55-69 years with acute or convalescent COVID-19. What was sequenced was peripheral blood. CDR3 coding DNA: TGTGCCAGCAGTGGAGGAGGGCTCCATCAGCCCCAGCATTTT. Protein: CASSGGGLHQPQHF.